The 13 T cell receptor beta chains presented below share a single source sample, sequenced in a study of PD-1 blockade in classical Hodgkin lymphoma. All patients relapsed after autologous stem cell transplantation, and brentuximab vedotin exposure varied. TCRdb's table, derived via immunoSEQ multiplex PCR, lists solely in-frame clones and lacks some. The repertoire has about 26,000 clones, around 64% of them found once; the top ten carry approximately 12%. This material consisted of peripheral blood mononuclear cells (PBMCs), taken before the second cycle of nivolumab. These receptors were taken from a human donor with classical Hodgkin lymphoma.

V and J are TRBV10-2 and TRBJ1-5; TRBD1 aligns across 7 bases. This CDR3 is built from 14 residues. Germline trimming cut 6 bases from V and 5 bases from J; bases unmatched to any gene: 7. Germline values: CDR1 WSHSY, CDR2 SAAADI. The CDR3 sequence is CASSLDRVDQPQHF. CDR3 DNA: TGCGCCAGCAGCCTCGACAGGGTTGATCAGCCCCAGCATTTT.

The V and J genes are TRBV11-3 and TRBJ2-5; tentative D call: TRBD2 (6 bases). Germline CDR1 is SGHNT and CDR2 is YENEEA. This CDR3 is 13 amino acids long. Trimming took off 5 bases at V and 5 bases at J, with 12 bases between the two ends. CDR3 in amino acids: CASSPGVRETQYF. CDR3 DNA: TGTGCCAGCAGCCCGGGGGTCAGGGAGACCCAGTACTTC. Variable domain in full (rest from reference TRBV11-3 and TRBJ2-5): EAGVVQSPRYKIIEKKQPVAFWCNPISGHNTLYWYLQNLGQGPELLIRYENEEAVDDSQLPKDRFSAERLKGVDSTLKIQPAELGDSAVYLCASSPGVRETQYFGPGTRLLVL.

The chain is built from TRBV27 and TRBJ1-1, with a weak D call TRBD1 (5 bases). The CDR3 covers 17 residues. Trimming pared 1 base from V and 5 bases from J, leaving 20 bases between. CDR1 is MNHEY and CDR2 is SMNVEV in the germline V gene (reference sequence). The CDR3 sequence: CASSLFWTDQGGTEAFF. CDR3 nucleotide sequence: TGTGCCAGCAGTTTATTTTGGACCGACCAGGGTGGGACTGAAGCTTTCTTT.

The chain combines TRBV30 with TRBJ1-1; a weak D match, TRBD1 (6 bases). The germline V and J ends were trimmed by 4 bases and 6 bases, with 12 bases remaining between them. The CDR3 spans 12 residues. CDR1 and CDR2 from the germline V gene are GTSNPN and SVGIG (reference sequence). The DNA for the CDR3 is TGTGCCTGGACCCAGGGGTACGCTGAAGCTTTCTTT. It yields the protein CAWTQGYAEAFF.

This clone was counted between two and nine times. This chain uses TRBV12-5 with TRBJ1-1; perhaps TRBD1 as D (6 bases). Germline assignment: CDR1 LGHNT and CDR2 FRNRAP. The CDR3 runs 13 residues. V was clipped by 6 bases and J by 3 bases, with 11 bases between them. The CDR3 loop reads CASGQTGYTEAFF. The CDR3 nucleotides read TGTGCTAGTGGACAAACAGGGTACACTGAAGCTTTCTTT.

The chain uses TRBV20-1 and TRBJ1-1; D remains ambiguous. V gave up 7 bases and J gave up 0 bases, with 6 bases separating them. The CDR3 has 11 residues. CDR1 DFQATT and CDR2 SNEGSKA come from the germline V gene (reference sequence). CDR3 in amino acids: CSVFLNTEAFF. The CDR3 coding sequence is TGCAGTGTTTTCTTGAACACTGAAGCTTTCTTT.

The chain recombines TRBV6-1 with TRBJ2-3; the D is unclear. The germline V gene encodes CDR1 MNHNS and CDR2 SASEGT. The CDR3 is 16 residues long. Trimming stripped 2 bases from V and 0 bases from J, with 12 bases between. The CDR3 DNA is TGTGCCAGCAGTGAATTTGCCATCACGAGCACAGATACGCAGTATTTT. It specifies CASSEFAITSTDTQYF.

The V call is TRBV19, the J call TRBJ1-4, with D unresolved. This CDR3 is built from 15 residues. V gave up 1 base and J gave up 12 bases, with 18 bases separating them. Germline-derived CDR1 and CDR2 are LNHDA and SQIVND (reference sequence). DNA for the CDR3: TGTGCCAGTAGTATAGGTAAAGGCCACCCCGGGGAACTGTTTTTT. This encodes CASSIGKGHPGELFF.

This clone showed up just a few times. The chain carries TRBV7-9 and TRBJ2-1, with 7 nucleotides matching TRBD1. The germline V gene has CDR1 SEHNR and CDR2 FQNEAQ (reference sequence). CDR3 size: 15 residues. V shed 5 bases, J shed 2 bases, and the junction held 6 bases outside the gene matches. CDR3 sequence (DNA): TGTGCCAGCAGCCCGGTACAGGGGACCTACAATGAGCAGTTCTTC. This translates into CASSPVQGTYNEQFF.

The chain couples TRBV2 to TRBJ2-7, with TRBD2 matching over 12 bases. Per germline, CDR1 SNHLY and CDR2 FYNNEI. The V and J ends lost 3 bases and 0 bases, in that order; junction bases with no gene match: 18. The length of the CDR3 is 21 residues. CDR3 nucleotides: TGTGCCAGCAGTGATAAGACTAGCGGGAGTGCACCTCCAAATAGCTCCTACGAGCAGTACTTC. Translating it yields CASSDKTSGSAPPNSSYEQYF.

J is TRBJ1-1 and V is TRBV29-1; the D is unclear. The V end was cut by 4 bases, the J end by 0 bases, with 6 bases between. The CDR3 consists of 12 residues. The germline CDR1 and CDR2 sequences are SQVTM and ANQGSEA. The CDR3: CSVAHMNTEAFF. As DNA, the CDR3 is TGCAGCGTTGCCCACATGAACACTGAAGCTTTCTTT. The complete variable domain, with remaining parts taken from reference TRBV29-1 and TRBJ1-1, reads SAVISQKPSRDICQRGTSLTIQCQVDSQVTMMFWYRQQPGQSLTLIATANQGSEATYESGFVIDKFPISRPNLTFSTLTVSNMSPEDSSIYLCSVAHMNTEAFFGQGTRLTVV.

The V gene is TRBV5-1, the J gene TRBJ2-3; D is perhaps TRBD2 (5 bases). Germline lookup yields CDR1 SGHRS and CDR2 YFSETQ. There are 16 residues in the CDR3. V was clipped by 2 bases and J by 2 bases, with 15 bases between them. CDR3 sequence (DNA): TGCGCCAGCAGCTTTGGGAGTGAGATTCCCACAGATACGCAGTATTTT. Residues: CASSFGSEIPTDTQYF.

The J gene is TRBJ1-2, the V gene TRBV5-1; 9 positions match TRBD1. V gave up 0 bases and J gave up 4 bases; unmatched junction bases: 7. CDR1 SGHRS and CDR2 YFSETQ come from the germline V gene. The CDR3 runs to 16 residues. CDR3 in amino acids: CASSLARDRVPYGYTF. The CDR3 DNA is TGCGCCAGCAGCTTGGCCCGGGACAGGGTTCCCTATGGCTACACCTTC.